This TCR beta chain was retrieved from a study of response to subunit inactivated influenza vaccine. TCRdb recomputed calls from the RT-PCR reads with MiXCR, one row per CDR3 protein. The sample records 550,000 to 800,000 distinct CDR3 sequences, about 15% being singletons. Remarks on this clonotype: Its specificity is unknown.

The study, taken as a whole, reports: It was suggested by the authors that few new T cells are recruited by each seasonal influenza vaccination.

CDR1 SGHTA and CDR2 FQGNSA come from the germline V gene. The length of the CDR3 is 16 residues. Trimming removed 5 bases from V and 1 base from J; junction bases left unmatched: 3. This chain uses TRBV7-2 with TRBJ2-3; 13 bases align to TRBD2. Sequencing used PBMCs from blood, obtained roughly 15 days before vaccination. This sequence originates from a man between 50 and 59 years old who received an inactivated influenza vaccine. Written as DNA, the CDR3 is TGTGCCAGCAGCGTCACTAGCGGGAGGGGCACAGATACGCAGTATTTT. As protein: CASSVTSGRGTDTQYF.